This entry features one TCR beta chain sequence. V dropped 6 bases and J dropped 2; count of bases not matched to a gene: 4. The CDR3 runs 14 residues. Germline V gives CDR1 SGHRS, CDR2 YFSETQ. TCRdb re-called the 5' RACE reads with MiXCR, one entry per CDR3 protein. The data show about 690,000 distinct CDR3 sequences, around 21% seen once. This sample is drawn from a study of identical twins. The sample was also reused in another study, on T cells expressing NK-cell markers.

V and J are TRBV5-1 and TRBJ1-1, with 10 bases matching TRBD1. This clonotype was obtained from a woman between 18 and 29 years old in good health. Sample: PBMCs. CDR3 bases: TGCGCCAGCACCCTGACAGGGGGCAACACTGAAGCTTTCTTT. Translating gives CASTLTGGNTEAFF.